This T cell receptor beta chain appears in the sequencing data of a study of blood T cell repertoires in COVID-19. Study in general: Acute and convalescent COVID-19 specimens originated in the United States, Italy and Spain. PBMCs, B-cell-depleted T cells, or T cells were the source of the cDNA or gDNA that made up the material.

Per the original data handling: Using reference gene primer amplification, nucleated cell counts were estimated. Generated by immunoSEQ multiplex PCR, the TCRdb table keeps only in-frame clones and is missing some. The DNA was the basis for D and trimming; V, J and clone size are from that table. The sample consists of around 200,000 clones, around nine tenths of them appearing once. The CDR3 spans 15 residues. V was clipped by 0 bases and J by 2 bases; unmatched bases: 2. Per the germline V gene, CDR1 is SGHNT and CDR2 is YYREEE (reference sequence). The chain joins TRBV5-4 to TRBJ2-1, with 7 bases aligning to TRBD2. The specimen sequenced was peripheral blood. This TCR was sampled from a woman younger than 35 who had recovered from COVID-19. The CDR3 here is CASSLAAGTYNEQFF. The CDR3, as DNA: TGTGCCAGCAGCTTGGCAGCGGGGACCTACAATGAGCAGTTCTTC.